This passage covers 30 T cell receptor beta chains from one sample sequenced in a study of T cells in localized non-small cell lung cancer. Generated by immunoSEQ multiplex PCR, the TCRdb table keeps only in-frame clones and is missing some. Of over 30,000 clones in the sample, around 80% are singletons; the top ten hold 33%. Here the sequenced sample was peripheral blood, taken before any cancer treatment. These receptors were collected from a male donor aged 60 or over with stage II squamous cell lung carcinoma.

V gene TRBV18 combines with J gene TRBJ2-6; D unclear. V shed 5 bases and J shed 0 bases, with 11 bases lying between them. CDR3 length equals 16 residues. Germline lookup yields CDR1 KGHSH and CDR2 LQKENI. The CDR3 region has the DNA TGTGCCAGCTCATCGATCGACACCTCTGGGGCCAACGTCCTGACTTTC. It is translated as CASSSIDTSGANVLTF.

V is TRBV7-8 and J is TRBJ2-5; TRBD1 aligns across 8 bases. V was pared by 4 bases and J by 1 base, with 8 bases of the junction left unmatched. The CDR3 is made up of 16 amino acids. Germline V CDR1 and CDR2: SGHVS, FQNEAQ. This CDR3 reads CASSSSDRGSQETQYF. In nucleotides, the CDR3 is TGTGCCAGCAGCTCCTCAGACAGGGGAAGCCAAGAGACCCAGTACTTC. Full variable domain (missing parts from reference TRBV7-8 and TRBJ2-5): GAGVSQSPRYKVAKRGQDVALRCDPISGHVSLFWYQQALGQGPEFLTYFQNEAQLDKSGLPSDRFFAERPEGSVSTLKIQRTQQEDSAVYLCASSSSDRGSQETQYFGPGTRLLVL.

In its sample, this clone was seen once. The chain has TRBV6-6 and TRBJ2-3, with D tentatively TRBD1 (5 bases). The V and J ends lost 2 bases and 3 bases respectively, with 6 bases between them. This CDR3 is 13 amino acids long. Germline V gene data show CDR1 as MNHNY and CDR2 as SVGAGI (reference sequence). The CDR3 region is CASSYGATDTQYF. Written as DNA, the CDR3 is TGTGCCAGCAGTTACGGGGCGACAGATACGCAGTATTTT.

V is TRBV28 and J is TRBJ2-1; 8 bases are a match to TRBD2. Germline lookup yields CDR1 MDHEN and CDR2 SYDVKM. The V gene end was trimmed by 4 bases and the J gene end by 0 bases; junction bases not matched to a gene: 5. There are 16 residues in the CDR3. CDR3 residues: CASSSLAGSSYNEQFF. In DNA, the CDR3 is TGTGCCAGCAGTTCTCTAGCGGGTAGCTCCTACAATGAGCAGTTCTTC.

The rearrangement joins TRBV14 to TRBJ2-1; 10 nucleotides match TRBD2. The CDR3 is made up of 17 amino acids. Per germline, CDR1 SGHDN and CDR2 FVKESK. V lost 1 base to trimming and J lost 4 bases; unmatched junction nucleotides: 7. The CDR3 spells CASSQGVTSGAYNEQFF. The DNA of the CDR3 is TGTGCCAGCAGCCAAGGGGTAACTAGCGGGGCTTACAATGAGCAGTTCTTC.

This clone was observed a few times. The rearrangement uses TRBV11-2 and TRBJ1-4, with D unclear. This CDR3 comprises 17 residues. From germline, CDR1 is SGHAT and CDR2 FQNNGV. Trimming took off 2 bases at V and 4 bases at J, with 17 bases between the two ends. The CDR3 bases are TGTGCCAGCAGCTTAAATCGAGTGGTGCGGTTTAATGAAAAACTGTTTTTT. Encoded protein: CASSLNRVVRFNEKLFF.

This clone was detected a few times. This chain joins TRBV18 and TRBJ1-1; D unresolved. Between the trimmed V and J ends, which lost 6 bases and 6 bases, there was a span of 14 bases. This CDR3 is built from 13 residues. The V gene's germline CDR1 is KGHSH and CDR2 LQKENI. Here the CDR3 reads CASSHRSDAEAFF. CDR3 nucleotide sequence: TGTGCCAGCTCCCATCGAAGTGACGCTGAAGCTTTCTTT.

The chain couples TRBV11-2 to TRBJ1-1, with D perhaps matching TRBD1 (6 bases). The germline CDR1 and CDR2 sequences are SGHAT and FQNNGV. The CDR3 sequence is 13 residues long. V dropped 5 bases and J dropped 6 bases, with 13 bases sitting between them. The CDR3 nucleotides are TGTGCCAGCAGCCCCCAGGGGAGCGCTGAAGCTTTCTTT. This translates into CASSPQGSAEAFF.

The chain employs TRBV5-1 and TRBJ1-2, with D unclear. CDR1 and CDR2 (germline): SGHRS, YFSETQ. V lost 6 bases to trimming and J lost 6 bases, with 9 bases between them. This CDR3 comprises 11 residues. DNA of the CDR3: TGCGCCAGCACCGGCCCGGATGGCTACACCTTC. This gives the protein CASTGPDGYTF.

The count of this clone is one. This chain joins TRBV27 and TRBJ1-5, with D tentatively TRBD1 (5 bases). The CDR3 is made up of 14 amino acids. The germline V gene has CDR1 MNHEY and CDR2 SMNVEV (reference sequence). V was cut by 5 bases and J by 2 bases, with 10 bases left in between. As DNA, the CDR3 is TGTGCCAGCAGTCGGGGCCGAGGCAATCAGCCCCAGCATTTT. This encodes CASSRGRGNQPQHF.

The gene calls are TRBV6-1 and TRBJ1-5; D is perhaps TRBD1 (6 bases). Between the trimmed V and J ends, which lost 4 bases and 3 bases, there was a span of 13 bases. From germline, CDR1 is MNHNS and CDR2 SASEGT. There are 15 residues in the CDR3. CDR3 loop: CASSGGGTLNQPQHF. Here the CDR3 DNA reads TGTGCCAGCAGTGGGGGCGGGACACTCAATCAGCCCCAGCATTTT.

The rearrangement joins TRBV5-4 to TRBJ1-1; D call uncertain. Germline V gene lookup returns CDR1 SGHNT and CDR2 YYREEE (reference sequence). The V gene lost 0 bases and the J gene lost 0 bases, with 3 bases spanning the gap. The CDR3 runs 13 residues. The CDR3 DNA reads TGTGCCAGCAGCTTGGTCATGAACACTGAAGCTTTCTTT. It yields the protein CASSLVMNTEAFF.

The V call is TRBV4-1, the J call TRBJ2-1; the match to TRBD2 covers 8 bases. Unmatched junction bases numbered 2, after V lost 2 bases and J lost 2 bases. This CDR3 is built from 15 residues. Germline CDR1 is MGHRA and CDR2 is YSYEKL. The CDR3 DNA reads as TGCGCCAGCAGCCAAAGCGGGAGCGCCTACAATGAGCAGTTCTTC. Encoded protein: CASSQSGSAYNEQFF.

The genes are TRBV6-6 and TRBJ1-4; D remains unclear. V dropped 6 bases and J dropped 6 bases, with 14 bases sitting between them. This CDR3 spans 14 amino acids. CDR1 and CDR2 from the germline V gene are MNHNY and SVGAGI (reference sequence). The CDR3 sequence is CASSPQAVYEKLFF. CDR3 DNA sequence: TGTGCCAGCAGCCCCCAGGCGGTATATGAAAAACTGTTTTTT.

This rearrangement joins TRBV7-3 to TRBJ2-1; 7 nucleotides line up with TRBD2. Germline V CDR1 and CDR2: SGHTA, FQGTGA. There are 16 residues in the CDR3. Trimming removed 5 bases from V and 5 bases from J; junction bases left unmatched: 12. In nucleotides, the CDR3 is TGTGCCAGCAGCGCGCCCGCACGGGACTACAACAATGAGCAGTTCTTC. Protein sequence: CASSAPARDYNNEQFF. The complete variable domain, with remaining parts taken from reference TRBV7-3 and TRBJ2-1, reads GAGVSQTPSNKVTEKGKYVELRCDPISGHTALYWYRQSLGQGPEFLIYFQGTGAADDSGLPNDRFFAVRPEGSVSTLKIQRTERGDSAVYLCASSAPARDYNNEQFFGPGTRLTVL.

CDR3 amino acids: CASSLSGTGPYEQYF. In DNA form, the CDR3 reads TGTGCCAGCAGCTTGAGTGGGACAGGTCCCTACGAGCAGTACTTC. The rearrangement uses TRBV5-5 and TRBJ2-7; 8 nucleotides line up with TRBD1. J was trimmed by 2 bases and V by 1 base; bases with no gene match: 5. Germline V lookup: CDR1 SGHKS, CDR2 YYEKEE (reference sequence). This CDR3 contains 15 residues.

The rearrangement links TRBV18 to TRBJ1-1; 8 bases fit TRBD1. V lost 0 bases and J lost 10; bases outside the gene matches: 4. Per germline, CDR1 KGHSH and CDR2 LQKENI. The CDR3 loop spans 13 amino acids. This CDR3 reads CASSPPGQGSAFF. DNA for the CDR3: TGTGCCAGCTCACCACCCGGACAGGGTTCAGCTTTCTTT.

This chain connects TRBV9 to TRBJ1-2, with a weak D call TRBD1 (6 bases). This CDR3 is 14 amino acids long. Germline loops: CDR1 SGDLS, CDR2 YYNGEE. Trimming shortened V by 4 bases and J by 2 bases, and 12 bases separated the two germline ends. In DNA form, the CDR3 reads TGTGCCAGCAGCCCAGGTGACAGGAACTATGGCTACACCTTC. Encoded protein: CASSPGDRNYGYTF.

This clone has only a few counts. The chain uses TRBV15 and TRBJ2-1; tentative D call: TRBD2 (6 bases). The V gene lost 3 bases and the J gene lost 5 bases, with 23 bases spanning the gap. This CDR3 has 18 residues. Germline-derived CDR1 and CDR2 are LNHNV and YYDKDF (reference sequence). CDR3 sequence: CATSSSRAGTPVNNEQFF. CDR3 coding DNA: TGTGCCACCAGCAGTTCTCGCGCCGGGACTCCCGTTAACAATGAGCAGTTCTTC.

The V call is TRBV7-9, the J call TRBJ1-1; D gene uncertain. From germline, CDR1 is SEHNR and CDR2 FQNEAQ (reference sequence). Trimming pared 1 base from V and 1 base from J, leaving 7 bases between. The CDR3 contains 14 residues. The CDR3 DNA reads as TGTGCCAGCAGCTTAGTAGCGGGGAACACTGAAGCTTTCTTT. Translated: CASSLVAGNTEAFF.

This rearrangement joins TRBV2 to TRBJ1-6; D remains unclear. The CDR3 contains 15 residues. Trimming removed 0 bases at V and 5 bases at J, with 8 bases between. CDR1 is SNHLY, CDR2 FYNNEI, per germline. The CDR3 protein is CASSEAPGDNSPLHF. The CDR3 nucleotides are TGTGCCAGCAGTGAAGCGCCGGGCGATAATTCACCCCTCCACTTT.

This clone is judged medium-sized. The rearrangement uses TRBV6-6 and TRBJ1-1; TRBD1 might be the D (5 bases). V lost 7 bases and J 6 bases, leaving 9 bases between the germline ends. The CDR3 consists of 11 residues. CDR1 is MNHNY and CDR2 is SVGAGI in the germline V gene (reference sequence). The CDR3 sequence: CASNPGPEAFF. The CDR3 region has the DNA TGTGCCAGCAATCCAGGGCCTGAAGCTTTCTTT.

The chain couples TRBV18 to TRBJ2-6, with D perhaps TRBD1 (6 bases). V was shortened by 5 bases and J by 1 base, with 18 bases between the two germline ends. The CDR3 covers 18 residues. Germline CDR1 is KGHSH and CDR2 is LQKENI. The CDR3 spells CASSSGQILGSGANVLTF. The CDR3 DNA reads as TGTGCCAGCTCATCCGGACAGATTCTAGGATCTGGGGCCAACGTCCTGACTTTC.

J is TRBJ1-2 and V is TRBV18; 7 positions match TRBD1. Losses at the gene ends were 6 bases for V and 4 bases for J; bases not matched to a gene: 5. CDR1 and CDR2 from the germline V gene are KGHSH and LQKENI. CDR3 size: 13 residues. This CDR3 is CASSSGTVYGYTF. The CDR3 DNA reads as TGTGCCAGCTCGAGCGGGACAGTCTATGGCTACACCTTC. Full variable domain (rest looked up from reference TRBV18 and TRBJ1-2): NAGVMQNPRHLVRRRGQEARLRCSPMKGHSHVYWYRQLPEEGLKFMVYLQKENIIDESGMPKERFSAEFPKEGPSILRIQQVVRGDSAAYFCASSSGTVYGYTFGSGTRLTVV.

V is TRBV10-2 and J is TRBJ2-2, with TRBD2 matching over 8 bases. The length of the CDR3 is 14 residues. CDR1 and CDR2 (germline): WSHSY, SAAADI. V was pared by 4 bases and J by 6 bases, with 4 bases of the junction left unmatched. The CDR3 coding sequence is TGCGCCAGCAGTGGTACGGGACTAGCCGGGGAGCTGTTTTTT. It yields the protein CASSGTGLAGELFF.

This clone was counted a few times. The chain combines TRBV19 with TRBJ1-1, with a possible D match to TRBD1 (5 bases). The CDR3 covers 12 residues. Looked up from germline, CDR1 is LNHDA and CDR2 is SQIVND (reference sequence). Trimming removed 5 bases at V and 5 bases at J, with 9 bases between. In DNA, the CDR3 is TGTGCCAGTAGTCGGACAATGACTGAAGCTTTCTTT. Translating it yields CASSRTMTEAFF.

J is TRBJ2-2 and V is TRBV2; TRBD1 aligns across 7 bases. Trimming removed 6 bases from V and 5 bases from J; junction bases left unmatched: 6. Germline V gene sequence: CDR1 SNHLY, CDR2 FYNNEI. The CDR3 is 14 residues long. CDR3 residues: CASSGTALTGELFF. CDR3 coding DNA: TGTGCCAGCAGCGGGACAGCCCTAACCGGGGAGCTGTTTTTT.

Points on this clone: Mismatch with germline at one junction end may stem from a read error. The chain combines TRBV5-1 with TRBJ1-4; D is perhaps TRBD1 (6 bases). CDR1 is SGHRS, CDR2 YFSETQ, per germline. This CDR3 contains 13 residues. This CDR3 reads CASSVTGPEKLFF. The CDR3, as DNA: TGTGCCAGCAGTGTAACAGGGCCTGAAAAACTGTTTTTT. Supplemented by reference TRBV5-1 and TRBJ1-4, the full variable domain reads KAGVTQTPRYLIKTRGQQVTLSCSPISGHRSVSWYQQTPGQGLQFLFEYFSETQRNKGNFPGRFSGRQFSNSRSEMNVSTLELGDSALYLCASSVTGPEKLFFGSGTQLSVL.

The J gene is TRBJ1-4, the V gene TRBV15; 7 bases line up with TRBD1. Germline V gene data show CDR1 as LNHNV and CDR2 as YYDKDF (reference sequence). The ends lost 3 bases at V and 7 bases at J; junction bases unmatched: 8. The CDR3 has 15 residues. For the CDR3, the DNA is TGTGCCACCAGCAGGCGGGACAGCATAGGTGAAAAACTGTTTTTT. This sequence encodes CATSRRDSIGEKLFF.

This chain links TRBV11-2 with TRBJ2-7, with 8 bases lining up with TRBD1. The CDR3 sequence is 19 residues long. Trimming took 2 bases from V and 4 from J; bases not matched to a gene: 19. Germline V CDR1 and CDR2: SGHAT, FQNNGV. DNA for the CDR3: TGTGCCAGCAGCTTAACCTCAGGGGGCTCTTTTTCCACCCAGTACGAGCAGTACTTC. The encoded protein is CASSLTSGGSFSTQYEQYF.